The TCR beta chain under discussion was sequenced for a study of cytomegalovirus exposure and HLA in healthy donors. Study results and limitations: The study carried out a later analysis of TCR beta sequences. It associated approximately 16,000 of them with specific HLA alleles at a false discovery rate of 0.05. What TCR beta sequences reportedly achieved was accurate prediction of HLA-A and HLA-B alleles in most subjects. Associated with cytomegalovirus, according to the listing, were some 180 TCR beta chains.

The V segment lost 5 bases and the J segment 5 bases; nucleotides outside the gene matches: 15. The CDR3 length is 19 residues. Germline assignment: CDR1 SGHAT and CDR2 FQNNGV. The PCR made use of 60 Vbeta and 13 Jbeta primers. Assay: immunoSEQ multiplex PCR; the TCRdb copy retains only in-frame clones and omits some. The sample has about 62,000 clones; about four fifths are singletons. About this clone itself: Its antigen is unidentified.

This TCR was recovered from a woman aged 30 to 39 in good health and CMV-seronegative. The V gene is TRBV11-2, the J gene TRBJ2-3; 14 bases line up with TRBD2. The sequenced sample was PBMCs. The DNA for the CDR3 is TGTGCCAGCAGCCGATGGACTAGCGGGAGGATCCCGGGGGGAGATACGCAGTATTTT. This gives the protein CASSRWTSGRIPGGDTQYF. The variable domain in full, with the rest retrieved from reference TRBV11-2 and TRBJ2-3, is EAGVAQSPRYKIIEKRQSVAFWCNPISGHATLYWYQQILGQGPKLLIQFQNNGVVDDSQLPKDRFSAERLKGVDSTLKIQPAKLEDSAVYLCASSRWTSGRIPGGDTQYFGPGTRLTVL.